Presented here are 30 T cell receptor beta chains from one specimen sequenced in a study of blood T cells in healthy people across ages. Primers used in a second PCR of about 6 to 11 cycles were a sample-barcoded 5' primer and a J-beta primer mix. TCRdb processed the 5' RACE reads anew with MiXCR; each CDR3 protein has one entry. This table has hundreds of thousands of distinct CDR3 sequences, around 26% appearing once. The sample consisted of blood. Receptors originate from a woman over 75 in good health.

The rearrangement uses TRBV12-3 or TRBV12-4 and TRBJ2-3; TRBD2 aligns across 10 bases. Unmatched junction bases numbered 10, after V lost 6 bases and J lost 7 bases. The CDR3 covers 15 residues. The CDR3 DNA is TGTGCCAGCAGCCGCCAAGCGGGAGGGCCTCATACGCAGTATTTT. Protein sequence: CASSRQAGGPHTQYF.

This clonotype has a count of ten or more. In DNA form, the CDR3 reads TGCAGTGCTTCCAGGACGGAACTCTACGAGCAGTACTTC. This encodes CSASRTELYEQYF. V usage is TRBV20-1 and J usage is TRBJ2-7; no reliable D call. The V gene's germline CDR1 is DFQATT and CDR2 SNEGSKA (reference sequence). The V end lost 5 bases, the J end lost 3 bases, and 14 bases lay between the germline ends. The CDR3 totals 13 residues.

V and J are TRBV28 and TRBJ1-5; 8 bases match TRBD1. This CDR3 comprises 15 residues. After removal of 5 bases from V and 7 bases from J, the junction contained 10 bases not matched to a gene. CDR1 MDHEN and CDR2 SYDVKM come from the germline V gene. CDR3 DNA sequence: TGTGCCAGCAGTCTTCTAGGACAGGGAGGGCAGCCCCAGCATTTT. Residues: CASSLLGQGGQPQHF.

This chain links TRBV6-2 or TRBV6-3 with TRBJ2-5, with 7 bases fitting TRBD1. From germline, CDR1 is MNHEY and CDR2 SVGEGT. Trimming removed 8 bases from V and 2 bases from J; junction bases left unmatched: 8. This CDR3 has 14 amino acids. The CDR3 DNA sequence: TGTGCCAGCGGTGACCACAGGGGACAAGAGACCCAGTACTTC. Translating gives CASGDHRGQETQYF.

This clonotype was picked up a small number of times. The chain combines TRBV9 with TRBJ1-2, with a tentative D call TRBD1 (6 bases). Germline V CDR1 and CDR2: SGDLS, YYNGEE. CDR3 length: 17 amino acids. The V end was cut by 0 bases, the J end by 2 bases, with 17 bases between. The CDR3 sequence: CASSVAPRGGANYGYTF. CDR3 coding DNA: TGTGCCAGCAGCGTAGCCCCCAGAGGGGGAGCGAACTATGGCTACACCTTC.

J is TRBJ2-6 and V is TRBV4-1; 9 bases fit TRBD1. The V segment lost 1 base and the J segment 3 bases; nucleotides outside the gene matches: 7. This CDR3 has 18 amino acids. Per germline, CDR1 MGHRA and CDR2 YSYEKL. CDR3 nucleotide sequence: TGCGCCAGCAGCCAAGGCTGGGACAGGGTATTTGGGGCCAACGTCCTGACTTTC. Translating gives CASSQGWDRVFGANVLTF.

The chain joins TRBV4-3 to TRBJ2-1; 13 positions match TRBD2. Germline V gives CDR1 LGHNA, CDR2 YSLEER. The CDR3 extends over 15 amino acids. With 6 bases clipped from V and 9 bases from J, the junction kept 8 bases outside the gene matches. CDR3 region: CASSWTSGRHSEQFF. The CDR3 DNA sequence: TGCGCCAGCAGTTGGACTAGCGGGAGACACAGTGAGCAGTTCTTC.

This clonotype has more than one count but fewer than ten. The chain is built from TRBV7-4 and TRBJ2-2; 7 bases agree with TRBD1. Trimming removed 2 bases from V and 1 base from J; junction bases left unmatched: 7. Looked up from germline, CDR1 is SGHVT and CDR2 is SQSDAQ. The length of the CDR3 is 17 residues. In DNA form, the CDR3 reads TGTGCCAGCAGCTTATTGAGGGGGCTATTGAACACCGGGGAGCTGTTTTTT. Its protein product is CASSLLRGLLNTGELFF.

A remark on this clonotype: One end of the junction varies from germline; a read error may be responsible. The chain combines TRBV4-3 with TRBJ2-7, with 11 bases identical to TRBD2. This CDR3 is 16 amino acids long. Per the germline V gene, CDR1 is LGHNA and CDR2 is YSLEER. CDR3 amino acids: CAGSRRGSGGAHEQYF. Written as DNA, the CDR3 is TGCGCCGGCAGCCGCCGAGGTAGCGGGGGGGCTCACGAGCAGTACTTC.

The V and J genes are TRBV7-2 and TRBJ1-2; possibly TRBD1 for D (5 bases). Germline lookup yields CDR1 SGHTA and CDR2 FQGNSA. This CDR3 contains 15 residues. Trimming shortened V by 2 bases and J by 0 bases, and 10 bases separated the two germline ends. In nucleotides, the CDR3 is TGTGCCAGCAGCTTACGGGGCAGCGCTAACTATGGCTACACCTTC. Amino acid sequence: CASSLRGSANYGYTF.

This clonotype was counted at least ten times. The chain carries TRBV27 and TRBJ2-5; D possibly corresponds to TRBD2 (6 bases). Germline V CDR1 and CDR2: MNHEY, SMNVEV (reference sequence). This CDR3 is built from 14 residues. Trimming pared 2 bases from V and 5 bases from J, leaving 12 bases between. The CDR3 coding sequence is TGTGCCAGCAGTTTAACAGCGGGCGGGGAGACCCAGTACTTC. The encoded protein is CASSLTAGGETQYF.

This clonotype was seen repeatedly, ten times or more. This chain joins TRBV24-1 and TRBJ2-3; D unclear. This CDR3 region has 12 residues. Germline V CDR1 and CDR2: KGHDR, SFDVKD. The V end lost 6 bases, the J end lost 1 base, and 4 bases lay between the germline ends. As DNA, the CDR3 is TGTGCCACCAGTCCGGGCACAGATACGCAGTATTTT. Translated: CATSPGTDTQYF.

In the case of this clonotype: Given a much more abundant clone one base away, this may be a read error. This rearrangement joins TRBV10-3 to TRBJ1-1; D gene uncertain. The CDR3 extends over 13 amino acids. The germline gives CDR1 ENHRY, CDR2 SYGVKD. Trimming stripped 4 bases from V and 1 base from J, with 7 bases between. As DNA, the CDR3 is TGTGCCATCAGTGTGGAGTCGAACACTGAAGCTTTCTTT. Translating gives CAISVESNTEAFF.

V gene TRBV20-1 combines with J gene TRBJ2-1, with 10 bases aligning to TRBD2. In germline, CDR1 is DFQATT, CDR2 SNEGSKA (reference sequence). J was trimmed by 9 bases and V by 7 bases; bases with no gene match: 15. The CDR3 is 15 amino acids. The CDR3 DNA reads TGCAGTGTCGGGGTGGTGGAGCGGGGGGGTAGTGAGCAGTTCTTC. It codes for CSVGVVERGGSEQFF.

This clonotype has a count of ten or more. A much larger clone lies one base from this, so it may be a read error. The chain joins TRBV6-2 or TRBV6-3 to TRBJ2-5; 8 nucleotides line up with TRBD2. V dropped 5 bases and J dropped 11; count of bases not matched to a gene: 19. This CDR3 has 16 residues. Germline CDR1 reads MNHEY; CDR2 reads SVGEGT. CDR3 region: CASSPRGGPLFQEQYF. CDR3 nucleotide sequence: TGTGCCAGCAGTCCCCGGGGGGGGCCCCTCTTCCAGGAGCAGTACTTC.

This sequence joins TRBV30 and TRBJ1-2, with D possibly being TRBD1 (5 bases). V was shortened by 2 bases and J by 4 bases, with 14 bases between the two germline ends. This CDR3 has 14 residues. In germline, CDR1 is GTSNPN, CDR2 SVGIG (reference sequence). CDR3 protein: CAWSFTGSTYGYTF. The CDR3 nucleotides are TGTGCCTGGAGTTTTACAGGTTCTACCTATGGCTACACCTTC.

The V gene is TRBV12-3 or TRBV12-4, the J gene TRBJ2-4; 8 nucleotides match TRBD1. The CDR3 runs 14 residues. With V trimmed by 6 bases and J by 7 bases, 8 bases remained unmatched. The CDR3 DNA follows: TGTGCCAGCAGCCGACAGGGGTATAGTAACATTCAGTACTTC. Encoded protein: CASSRQGYSNIQYF.

This clonotype was seen ten or more times. The chain employs TRBV6-2 or TRBV6-3 and TRBJ2-1, with 9 bases aligning to TRBD1. V lost 2 bases to trimming and J lost 4 bases; unmatched junction nucleotides: 6. In germline, CDR1 is MNHEY, CDR2 SVGEGT. This CDR3 is built from 16 residues. This CDR3 is CASSYNPGQGYNEQFF. In DNA form, the CDR3 reads TGTGCCAGCAGTTACAATCCGGGACAGGGTTACAATGAGCAGTTCTTC.

This clonotype has ten or more counts. J is TRBJ2-3 and V is TRBV5-1; TRBD2 matches at 12 bases. Germline V gives CDR1 SGHRS, CDR2 YFSETQ. With V trimmed by 0 bases and J by 5 bases, 7 bases remained unmatched. The CDR3 covers 17 residues. The CDR3 sequence: CASSLGLLAGGEDTQYF. CDR3 DNA sequence: TGCGCCAGCAGCTTGGGGCTACTAGCGGGGGGTGAAGATACGCAGTATTTT.

This clonotype occurred many times. J is TRBJ2-1 and V is TRBV6-2 or TRBV6-3; TRBD2 matches 14 bases. From germline, CDR1 is MNHEY and CDR2 SVGEGT. The trim removed 0 bases at V and 3 bases at J, leaving 4 bases unmatched. The CDR3 loop spans 18 amino acids. CDR3 region: CASSYSGLAGANYNEQFF. In DNA form, the CDR3 reads TGTGCCAGCAGTTACTCGGGACTAGCGGGGGCCAACTACAATGAGCAGTTCTTC.

The chain carries TRBV7-2 and TRBJ2-7, with TRBD2 matching over 8 bases. J was trimmed by 1 base and V by 1 base; bases with no gene match: 6. This CDR3 contains 16 residues. CDR1 is SGHTA and CDR2 is FQGNSA in the germline V gene. The CDR3: CASSLEWTSFSYEQYF. Written as DNA, the CDR3 is TGTGCCAGCAGCTTAGAGTGGACTAGCTTTTCCTACGAGCAGTACTTC.

Concerning this clonotype itself: This clone may be a read error of a much larger clone one base away. The chain has TRBV6-6 and TRBJ2-1; 13 bases are a match to TRBD2. CDR3 length: 16 amino acids. The V gene's germline CDR1 is MNHNY and CDR2 SVGAGI (reference sequence). The CDR3 DNA reads as TGTACCAGCACCGAGGGACTAGCGGGGCCTTACAATGAGCAGTTCTTC. Its translation is CTSTEGLAGPYNEQFF.

The rearrangement links TRBV18 to TRBJ1-4; TRBD1 aligns across 8 bases. Germline values: CDR1 KGHSH, CDR2 LQKENI. V lost 6 bases to trimming and J lost 4 bases; unmatched junction nucleotides: 10. This CDR3 has 16 amino acids. Written as DNA, the CDR3 is TGTGCCAGCTCCCAATTTCCAGGACAGGGTAATGAAAAACTGTTTTTT. Amino acid sequence: CASSQFPGQGNEKLFF.

The table lists this clonotype with many counts. V and J are TRBV5-1 and TRBJ1-1; D might be TRBD1 (5 bases). The V and J ends lost 4 bases and 5 bases respectively, with 24 bases between them. This CDR3 region has 17 residues. Germline V CDR1 and CDR2: SGHRS, YFSETQ. The CDR3 sequence: CASSRGQNSYSRTEAFF. In nucleotides, the CDR3 is TGCGCCAGCAGCCGCGGACAAAATTCCTACTCGAGGACTGAAGCTTTCTTT. Variable domain in full (rest from reference TRBV5-1 and TRBJ1-1): KAGVTQTPRYLIKTRGQQVTLSCSPISGHRSVSWYQQTPGQGLQFLFEYFSETQRNKGNFPGRFSGRQFSNSRSEMNVSTLELGDSALYLCASSRGQNSYSRTEAFFGQGTRLTVV.

Note on this clonotype: This sequence may be a read error, since a much larger clone differs from it by one base. The chain links TRBV7-2 to TRBJ1-2, with D perhaps matching TRBD1 (5 bases). The CDR3 spans 14 residues. In germline, CDR1 is SGHTA, CDR2 FQGNSA. Trimming removed 2 bases from V and 7 bases from J, with 14 bases in between. The CDR3, as DNA: TGTGCCAGCAGCTTACGGGGGATAGCGGCTGGCTACACCTTC. Its protein product is CASSLRGIAAGYTF.

This chain links TRBV24-1 with TRBJ1-5; D is possibly TRBD1 (6 bases). V was pared by 4 bases and J by 6 bases, with 12 bases between. The V gene's germline CDR1 is KGHDR and CDR2 SFDVKD. This CDR3 is 14 amino acids long. The CDR3 DNA reads TGTGCCACCAGTGACAGGGGAAAGGTTCAGCCCCAGCATTTT. Protein: CATSDRGKVQPQHF.

The V gene is TRBV7-2, the J gene TRBJ2-1; D is undetermined. This CDR3 spans 12 amino acids. The V gene's germline CDR1 is SGHTA and CDR2 FQGNSA. The V end lost 5 bases, the J end lost 4 bases, and 6 bases lay between the germline ends. DNA for the CDR3: TGTGCCAGCAGCACCAGTTACAATGAGCAGTTCTTC. It encodes CASSTSYNEQFF.

For this clonotype: This may come from a read error, since a much larger clone is one base off. The CDR3 DNA is TGCAGTGCTAGAGATCCCCTTAGGGGCGATGAGCAGTACTTC. As protein: CSARDPLRGDEQYF. This chain uses TRBV20-1 with TRBJ2-1, with D possibly matching TRBD1 (5 bases). The end of the DNA aligns better with TRBJ2-7, so the J call may be wrong. Germline V gene sequence: CDR1 DFQATT, CDR2 SNEGSKA (reference sequence). CDR3 length: 14 residues.

This clonotype has at least ten counts. The genes are TRBV27 and TRBJ2-6; possible D gene TRBD1, 6 bases. V was trimmed by 6 bases and J by 0 bases, leaving 12 bases between them. From germline, CDR1 is MNHEY and CDR2 SMNVEV (reference sequence). This CDR3 is built from 16 residues. The chain's CDR3 is CASRRNRDSGANVLTF. The CDR3 nucleotides read TGTGCCAGCAGAAGAAACAGGGACTCTGGGGCCAACGTCCTGACTTTC.

This clonotype was seen at least ten times. V and J are TRBV6-1 and TRBJ2-1; tentatively, D is TRBD1 or TRBD2 (5 bases each). Germline CDR1 MNHNS, CDR2 SASEGT. The V and J ends lost 2 bases and 4 bases respectively, with 6 bases between them. This CDR3 region has 13 residues. CDR3 amino acids: CASSEWGYNEQFF. CDR3 sequence (DNA): TGTGCCAGCAGTGAATGGGGGTACAATGAGCAGTTCTTC.